One sample yielded the 26 T cell receptor beta chains listed below, sequenced in a study of T cell responses to AZD1222 COVID-19 vaccine. Assay: immunoSEQ multiplex PCR; the TCRdb copy retains only in-frame clones and omits some. The sample holds over 150,000 clones, about nine tenths seen once. The sequenced sample was peripheral blood, obtained on day 0 of AZD1222 vaccination. These receptor sequences come from an adult in good health.

The chain is built from TRBV9 and TRBJ1-6; TRBD1 agrees at 7 bases. The V gene end was trimmed by 4 bases and the J gene end by 9 bases; junction bases not matched to a gene: 4. The CDR3 covers 13 residues. Germline V gives CDR1 SGDLS, CDR2 YYNGEE. The CDR3 is CASSIDRASPLHF. CDR3 sequence (DNA): TGTGCCAGCAGCATAGACAGGGCTTCACCCCTCCACTTT. Together with reference TRBV9 and TRBJ1-6, the CDR3 gives the full variable domain: DSGVTQTPKHLITATGQRVTLRCSPRSGDLSVYWYQQSLDQGLQFLIQYYNGEERAKGNILERFSAQQFPDLHSELNLSSLELGDSALYFCASSIDRASPLHFGNGTRLTVT.

This clone was recorded only once. The gene calls are TRBV27 and TRBJ1-2; 11 bases fit TRBD1. J gave up 7 bases and V 6 bases, and 4 bases lay outside the gene matches. Germline values: CDR1 MNHEY, CDR2 SMNVEV (reference sequence). The CDR3 is 13 amino acids. CDR3 in DNA: TGTGCCAGCAGCGTCGGACAGGGGGCTGGCTACACCTTC. Amino acid sequence: CASSVGQGAGYTF.

CDR3 in amino acids: CASSQTGELFF. The DNA for the CDR3 is TGTGCCAGCAGCCAAACCGGGGAGCTGTTTTTT. The chain combines TRBV5-5 with TRBJ2-2; D is ambiguous. This CDR3 is 11 amino acids long. Germline CDR1 SGHKS, CDR2 YYEKEE (reference sequence). V was trimmed by 4 bases and J by 5 bases, leaving 3 bases between them.

The gene calls are TRBV2 and TRBJ1-1; D is possibly TRBD1 (5 bases). Germline V gives CDR1 SNHLY, CDR2 FYNNEI. With 11 bases removed from V and 2 bases from J, the gap between germline ends came to 12 bases. This CDR3 comprises 12 residues. Here the CDR3 DNA reads TGTGCCGGGGGTGTCGTAAACACTGAAGCTTTCTTT. The encoded protein is CAGGVVNTEAFF.

This sequence joins TRBV19 and TRBJ2-2; D call uncertain. CDR3 size: 14 residues. The V and J ends lost 1 base and 5 bases respectively, with 8 bases between them. In germline, CDR1 is LNHDA, CDR2 SQIVND (reference sequence). In DNA form, the CDR3 reads TGTGCCAGTAGTATAGGGATCGGAACCGGGGAGCTGTTTTTT. This codes for CASSIGIGTGELFF.

This clone was found once. J is TRBJ1-1 and V is TRBV3-1 (or the pseudogene TRBV3-2); possibly TRBD1 for D (5 bases). Germline CDR1 and CDR2: LGHDT and YNNKEL (reference sequence). The CDR3 is 12 amino acids. V lost 3 bases and J 8 bases, leaving 10 bases between the germline ends. This CDR3 is CASSHRRGEAFF. For the CDR3, the DNA is TGTGCCAGCAGCCACAGAAGGGGAGAAGCTTTCTTT.

This chain connects TRBV24-1 to TRBJ1-2, with 7 bases lining up with TRBD1. There are 17 residues in the CDR3. Germline loops: CDR1 KGHDR, CDR2 SFDVKD. The V and J ends lost 7 bases and 2 bases, in that order; junction bases with no gene match: 15. The CDR3 DNA follows: TGTGCCACCAGAGACATTTACAGGGGCCTATACAACTATGGCTACACCTTC. Encoded protein: CATRDIYRGLYNYGYTF.

The chain combines TRBV5-8 with TRBJ1-4; the match to TRBD1 covers 8 bases. Germline V CDR1 and CDR2: SGHTS, YDEGEE. The length of the CDR3 is 14 residues. The V gene end was trimmed by 3 bases and the J gene end by 8 bases; junction bases not matched to a gene: 6. The DNA for the CDR3 is TGTGCCAGCAGCTCAGGACAGGGTGCCGAAAAACTGTTTTTT. Its protein is CASSSGQGAEKLFF.

The rearrangement joins TRBV5-1 to TRBJ1-4; 7 nucleotides match TRBD1. V lost 4 bases, J lost 7 bases, and 13 bases stayed unmatched. CDR1 SGHRS and CDR2 YFSETQ come from the germline V gene. The CDR3 runs 16 residues. The CDR3 region has the DNA TGCGCCAGCAGCATGGGGCGACAGGGTGGAGTTGAAAAACTGTTTTTT. It encodes CASSMGRQGGVEKLFF.

V gene TRBV5-1 combines with J gene TRBJ2-7; 12 bases map to TRBD1. The CDR3 sequence is 14 residues long. Germline V gene lookup returns CDR1 SGHRS and CDR2 YFSETQ. Germline trimming cut 5 bases from V and 5 bases from J; bases unmatched to any gene: 5. The CDR3 nucleotides are TGCGCCAGCAGTGGGACAGGGGGCGAGAACGAGCAGTACTTC. Translating it yields CASSGTGGENEQYF. Full variable domain (outside the CDR3, taken from reference TRBV5-1 and TRBJ2-7): KAGVTQTPRYLIKTRGQQVTLSCSPISGHRSVSWYQQTPGQGLQFLFEYFSETQRNKGNFPGRFSGRQFSNSRSEMNVSTLELGDSALYLCASSGTGGENEQYFGPGTRLTVT.

The rearrangement uses TRBV6-5 and TRBJ2-3; the D gene is possibly TRBD1 (6 bases). Germline assignment: CDR1 MNHEY and CDR2 SVGAGI. V lost 4 bases and J 0 bases, leaving 14 bases between the germline ends. CDR3 length equals 16 residues. The CDR3 loop reads CASSSTGITSTDTQYF. DNA of the CDR3: TGTGCCAGCAGTTCCACAGGGATCACTAGCACAGATACGCAGTATTTT.

This chain connects TRBV7-9 to TRBJ1-5; D is possibly TRBD1 (5 bases). This CDR3 spans 15 amino acids. CDR1 and CDR2 (germline): SEHNR, FQNEAQ (reference sequence). V lost 5 bases, J lost 5 bases, and 16 bases lay in between. The CDR3 reads CASSPAGQRDQPQHF. The CDR3 DNA reads as TGTGCCAGCAGCCCCGCAGGGCAGAGGGATCAGCCCCAGCATTTT.

The rearrangement uses TRBV4-2 and TRBJ1-1; D remains unclear. Germline loops: CDR1 LGHNA, CDR2 YNFKEQ. The V end lost 3 bases, the J end lost 11 bases, and 13 bases lay between the germline ends. This CDR3 spans 12 amino acids. The CDR3, as DNA: TGTGCCAGCAGCCATCAAACAGAGGCGGCTTTCTTT. It codes for CASSHQTEAAFF.

CDR3 nucleotides: TGTGCCATCAGTGAGTCGCAGTTGGACCATCGGGGCTACACCTTC. This translates into CAISESQLDHRGYTF. The J gene is TRBJ1-2, the V gene TRBV10-3; D unclear. The CDR3 contains 15 residues. CDR1 and CDR2 from the germline V gene are ENHRY and SYGVKD. V lost 0 bases, J lost 8 bases, and 16 bases lay in between.

This clone was counted a single time. The gene calls are TRBV28 and TRBJ1-2, with D uncertain. Germline assignment: CDR1 MDHEN and CDR2 SYDVKM. Trimming took off 4 bases at V and 1 base at J, with 7 bases between the two ends. CDR3 length: 13 residues. The CDR3 nucleotides read TGTGCCAGCAGTTCGGACGTTAACTATGGCTACACCTTC. Translating it yields CASSSDVNYGYTF.

The count of this clone is one. The chain carries TRBV7-9 and TRBJ1-1; tentatively, D is TRBD1 (6 bases). The V end was cut by 3 bases, the J end by 10 bases, with 18 bases between. CDR3 length: 14 amino acids. Germline CDR1 SEHNR, CDR2 FQNEAQ (reference sequence). The CDR3 is CASSLGGAQPTAFF. CDR3 nucleotides: TGTGCCAGCAGCTTGGGGGGGGCACAGCCTACAGCTTTCTTT.

The gene calls are TRBV4-3 and TRBJ2-3; perhaps D is TRBD1 or TRBD2 (5 bases each). The germline V gene has CDR1 LGHNA and CDR2 YSLEER. The CDR3 is made up of 16 amino acids. V was shortened by 0 bases and J by 4 bases, with 14 bases between the two germline ends. The CDR3 nucleotides are TGCGCCAGCAGCCAAGATCCGGGGCCCACTCCAGATACGCAGTATTTT. As protein: CASSQDPGPTPDTQYF.

This chain joins TRBV2 and TRBJ2-1; no definite D call. From germline, CDR1 is SNHLY and CDR2 FYNNEI. V was trimmed by 5 bases and J by 9 bases, leaving 8 bases between them. This CDR3 contains 11 residues. CDR3 nucleotides: TGTGCCAGCAGTACGGTAGCTGAGCAGTTCTTC. This gives the protein CASSTVAEQFF.

This rearrangement joins TRBV4-1 to TRBJ2-7, with D hard to call. Germline lookup yields CDR1 MGHRA and CDR2 YSYEKL. The CDR3 length is 15 residues. The ends were cut back, 0 bases at V and 0 bases at J, with 9 bases in the middle. The CDR3 loop is CASSQEQLYSYEQYF. The CDR3 DNA reads as TGCGCCAGCAGCCAAGAACAGTTGTACTCCTACGAGCAGTACTTC.

The rearrangement links TRBV5-1 to TRBJ1-6; TRBD1 aligns across 9 bases. This CDR3 is 14 amino acids long. Germline assignment: CDR1 SGHRS and CDR2 YFSETQ. Germline trimming cut 8 bases from V and 6 bases from J; bases unmatched to any gene: 6. The CDR3 coding sequence is TGCGCCAGTTGGGACAGGGTCTCTAATTCACCCCTCCACTTT. Translation: CASWDRVSNSPLHF.

This rearrangement joins TRBV28 to TRBJ1-2; D perhaps matches TRBD1 (6 bases). Germline V gene lookup returns CDR1 MDHEN and CDR2 SYDVKM. V was pared by 7 bases and J by 0 bases, with 12 bases between. This CDR3 region has 14 residues. The CDR3 sequence is CASIGGAANYGYTF. In DNA, the CDR3 is TGTGCCAGCATTGGGGGGGCCGCTAACTATGGCTACACCTTC.

This clone came up a few times. The chain links TRBV4-2 to TRBJ1-5; TRBD1 is a possible D gene (6 bases). From germline, CDR1 is LGHNA and CDR2 YNFKEQ. The CDR3 covers 16 residues. V gave up 1 base and J gave up 0 bases, with 10 bases separating them. CDR3 in amino acids: CASSQGQGHSNQPQHF. In nucleotides, the CDR3 is TGTGCCAGCAGCCAAGGGCAGGGGCATAGCAATCAGCCCCAGCATTTT.

The chain links TRBV24-1 to TRBJ1-5; D is unresolved. Trimming removed 1 base at V and 7 bases at J, with 7 bases between. The CDR3 is 13 residues long. CDR1 and CDR2 from the germline V gene are KGHDR and SFDVKD. The DNA of the CDR3 is TGTGCCACCAGTGATTTTGTAGGCCAGCCCCAGCATTTT. Translation gives CATSDFVGQPQHF.

The chain links TRBV7-9 to TRBJ1-4; D is unresolved. This CDR3 region has 16 residues. V lost 2 bases and J 8 bases, leaving 18 bases between the germline ends. Per the germline V gene, CDR1 is SEHNR and CDR2 is FQNEAQ (reference sequence). The CDR3 protein is CASSLKVRFLGEKLFF. The DNA for the CDR3 is TGTGCCAGCAGCTTAAAAGTGCGGTTCCTAGGCGAAAAACTGTTTTTT.

The V and J genes are TRBV24-1 and TRBJ2-5, with D perhaps matching TRBD1 (5 bases). Germline V gene data show CDR1 as KGHDR and CDR2 as SFDVKD. Trimming removed 4 bases at V and 3 bases at J, with 11 bases between. This CDR3 is built from 14 residues. CDR3 amino acids: CATSDYDREETQYF. The CDR3 nucleotides are TGTGCCACCAGTGACTATGACAGAGAAGAGACCCAGTACTTC.

The chain links TRBV7-2 to TRBJ2-5; no clear D gene. This CDR3 contains 14 residues. Trimming stripped 1 base from V and 5 bases from J, with 11 bases between. Per the germline V gene, CDR1 is SGHTA and CDR2 is FQGNSA. CDR3 residues: CASSLDFPSETQYF. The CDR3 nucleotides read TGTGCCAGCAGCTTAGACTTCCCATCGGAGACCCAGTACTTC.